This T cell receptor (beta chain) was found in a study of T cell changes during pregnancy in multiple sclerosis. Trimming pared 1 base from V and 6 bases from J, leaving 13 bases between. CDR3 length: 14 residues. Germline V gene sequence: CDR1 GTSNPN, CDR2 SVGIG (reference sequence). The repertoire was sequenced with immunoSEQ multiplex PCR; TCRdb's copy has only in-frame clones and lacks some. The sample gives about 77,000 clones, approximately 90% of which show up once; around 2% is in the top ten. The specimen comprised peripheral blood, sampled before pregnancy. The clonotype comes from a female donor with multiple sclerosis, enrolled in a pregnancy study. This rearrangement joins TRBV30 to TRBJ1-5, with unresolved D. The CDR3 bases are TGTGCCTGGAGTGGGAGTTCAGTCCTTCAGCCCCAGCATTTT. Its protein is CAWSGSSVLQPQHF.